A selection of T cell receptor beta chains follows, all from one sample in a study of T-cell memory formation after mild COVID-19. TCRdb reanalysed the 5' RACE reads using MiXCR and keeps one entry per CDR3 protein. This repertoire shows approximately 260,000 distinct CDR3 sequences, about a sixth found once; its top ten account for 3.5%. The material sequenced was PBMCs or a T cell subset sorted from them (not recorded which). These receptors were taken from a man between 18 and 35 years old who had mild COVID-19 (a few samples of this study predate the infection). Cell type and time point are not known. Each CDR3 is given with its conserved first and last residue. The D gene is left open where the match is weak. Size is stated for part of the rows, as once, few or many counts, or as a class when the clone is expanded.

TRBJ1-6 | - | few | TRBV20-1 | TGCAGTGCTAGAGATCAGGGAATTAGTAATTCACCCCTCCACTTT | CSARDQGISNSPLHF
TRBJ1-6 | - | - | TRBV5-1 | TGCGCCAGCAGCTTGACCGGACAGAACAATTCACCCCTCCACTTT | CASSLTGQNNSPLHF
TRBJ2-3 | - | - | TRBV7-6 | TGTGCCAGCAGGCCTGGACTCTTAGATACGCAGTATTTT | CASRPGLLDTQYF
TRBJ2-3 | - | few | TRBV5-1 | TGCGCCAGCAGCTTTGCAGGGTCAGATACGCAGTATTTT | CASSFAGSDTQYF
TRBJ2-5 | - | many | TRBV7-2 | TGTGCCAGCAGCTTACAGGTGCAAGAGACCCAGTACTTC | CASSLQVQETQYF
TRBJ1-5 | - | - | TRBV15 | TGTGCCACCAGCAGAGTTAGGCTAGTCAGGGGCAATCAGCCCCAGCATTTT | CATSRVRLVRGNQPQHF
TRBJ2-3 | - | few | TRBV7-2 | TGTGCCAGCAGCTTAGGGTGGGGGAGAGATACGCAGTATTTT | CASSLGWGRDTQYF
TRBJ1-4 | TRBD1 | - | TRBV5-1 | TGCGCCAGCAGCTTGGCCGGGAACAGGGGCGGTGAAAAACTGTTTTTT | CASSLAGNRGGEKLFF
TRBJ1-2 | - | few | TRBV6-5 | TGTGCCAGCAGTTACTCGACGGGGCAACCGCGGGGCTACACCTTC | CASSYSTGQPRGYTF
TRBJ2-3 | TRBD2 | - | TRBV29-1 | TGCAGCGTTGGGGCTAGCGGGGCGTATACGCAGTATTTT | CSVGASGAYTQYF
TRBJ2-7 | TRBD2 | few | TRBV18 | TGTGCCAGCTCACCGGATCGACTAGCGGGGGCCTACGAGCAGTACTTC | CASSPDRLAGAYEQYF